Each of the 8 T cell receptor beta chains below was sequenced from the same sample in a study of response to subunit inactivated influenza vaccine. Each CDR3 protein gets one entry after TCRdb re-called the RT-PCR reads with MiXCR. The sample contains about 540,000 distinct CDR3 sequences, approximately 24% of which appear only once. These same records also appear under a second study, on T cells expressing NK-cell markers. That work contributes: 5'RACE template switching with UMIs generated TCR beta cDNA.

This material consisted of CD4+ T cells sorted from PBMCs, taken 11 to 12 days after vaccination. These receptors were taken from a man aged 45 to 65 who received an inactivated influenza vaccine.

V is TRBV6-5 and J is TRBJ2-1; 10 bases are shared with TRBD1. Per the germline V gene, CDR1 is MNHEY and CDR2 is SVGAGI. CDR3 length: 14 amino acids. Unmatched junction bases numbered 2, after V lost 0 bases and J lost 9 bases. The CDR3 DNA follows: TGTGCCAGCAGTTACTCGACAGGGGGCGGTGAGCAGTTCTTC. It yields the protein CASSYSTGGGEQFF.

This chain links TRBV25-1 with TRBJ2-2; unclear D gene. The CDR3 spans 13 residues. CDR1 MGHDK and CDR2 SYGVNS come from the germline V gene. Trimming shortened V by 6 bases and J by 8 bases, and 13 bases separated the two germline ends. This chain's CDR3 is CASSHLGRGELFF. CDR3 nucleotide sequence: TGTGCCAGCAGCCACCTAGGAAGAGGGGAGCTGTTTTTT.

This clonotype has ten or more counts. The rearrangement links TRBV13 to TRBJ2-7; 7 bases are shared with TRBD1. The V and J ends lost 0 bases and 4 bases, in that order; junction bases with no gene match: 6. In germline, CDR1 is PRHDT, CDR2 FYEKMQ (reference sequence). The CDR3 spans 15 residues. DNA of the CDR3: TGTGCCAGCAGCTTAGGTGACAGGGTCTCATACGAGCAGTACTTC. Its protein product is CASSLGDRVSYEQYF. The variable domain in full, completed from reference TRBV13 and TRBJ2-7, reads AAGVIQSPRHLIKEKRETATLKCYPIPRHDTVYWYQQGPGQDPQFLISFYEKMQSDKGSIPDRFSAQQFSDYHSELNMSSLELGDSALYFCASSLGDRVSYEQYFGPGTRLTVT.

This clonotype was counted between two and nine times. V gene TRBV18 combines with J gene TRBJ2-7; D is undetermined. Germline V gene lookup returns CDR1 KGHSH and CDR2 LQKENI. Deletions cut 2 bases from V and 4 bases from J, with 12 bases between. There are 14 residues in the CDR3. In DNA form, the CDR3 reads TGTGCCAGCTCACCATCTAACTACTTATACGAGCAGTACTTC. Translating gives CASSPSNYLYEQYF.

This clonotype was detected only a few times. The chain recombines TRBV4-3 with TRBJ2-2; TRBD2 aligns across 7 bases. Per the germline V gene, CDR1 is LGHNA and CDR2 is YSLEER. Trimming took 0 bases from V and 5 from J; bases not matched to a gene: 12. The CDR3 runs 18 residues. The CDR3 sequence is CASSQELITSVVTGELFF. CDR3 DNA: TGCGCCAGCAGCCAAGAACTTATAACTAGCGTGGTGACCGGGGAGCTGTTTTTT.

The chain uses TRBV7-2 and TRBJ2-1; perhaps D is TRBD1 or TRBD2 (6 bases each). Germline V gives CDR1 SGHTA, CDR2 FQGNSA. Trimming pared 5 bases from V and 1 base from J, leaving 18 bases between. This CDR3 is built from 17 residues. The CDR3 reads CASSPIAGGRSYNEQFF. CDR3 bases: TGTGCCAGCAGCCCTATTGCCGGGGGCAGGTCCTACAATGAGCAGTTCTTC.

The chain carries TRBV5-1 and TRBJ1-5; TRBD1 agrees at 8 bases. The V and J ends lost 1 base and 6 bases, in that order; junction bases with no gene match: 9. In germline, CDR1 is SGHRS, CDR2 YFSETQ. The CDR3 runs to 16 residues. In DNA, the CDR3 is TGCGCCAGCAGCTTGAACCCAGGGGGCGGAGGTCAGCCCCAGCATTTT. Encoded protein: CASSLNPGGGGQPQHF.

The gene calls are TRBV7-9 and TRBJ2-3; D tentatively fits TRBD1 or TRBD2 (6 bases each). With 10 bases removed from V and 1 base from J, the gap between germline ends came to 18 bases. The CDR3 contains 15 residues. CDR1 and CDR2 (germline): SEHNR, FQNEAQ (reference sequence). The CDR3 loop reads CATWTAGGGTDTQYF. For the CDR3, the DNA is TGTGCCACTTGGACAGCGGGTGGAGGCACAGATACGCAGTATTTT.